The clone carrying this T cell receptor beta chain was seen only a few times. Its antigen remains unidentified. Trimming removed 4 bases from V and 1 base from J; junction bases left unmatched: 5. The CDR3 runs 14 residues. The germline CDR1 and CDR2 sequences are DFQATT and SNEGSKA (reference sequence). These data belong to a study of CD8 T cells in ankylosing spondylitis. Quantitative 5'-RACE was performed with molecular barcodes, and it yielded the TCR beta libraries. TCRdb re-analysed the 5' RACE reads in MiXCR, keeping a single row per CDR3 protein. The table has around 890,000 distinct CDR3 sequences, 12% seen once; the top ten hold about 0.49%. Study observations and caveats: Among TCR beta sequences, a motif of 7 to 9 highly homologous variants appeared characteristic of ankylosing spondylitis blood. Clones linked to the disease showed a CD8+ phenotype. They occurred at relatively low frequencies in peripheral blood. Reactive arthritis synovial fluid and blood were previously reported to contain some motif variants. Reportedly, significant enrichment of disease-linked clones occurred in matched ankylosing spondylitis synovial fluid.

This sequence was found in a male donor with ankylosing spondylitis. The sequenced material came from blood, either unsorted or a sorted T cell fraction (not recorded which). The chain uses TRBV20-1 and TRBJ2-3; 7 nucleotides match TRBD1. For the CDR3, the DNA is TGCAGTGCTACTCCAACAGGGGGCACAGATACGCAGTATTTT. Residues: CSATPTGGTDTQYF.